This T cell receptor (beta chain) was recorded in a study of cytomegalovirus exposure and HLA in healthy donors. Background on the study: From approximately 170 million T cells, an earlier analysis saw approximately 110 million unique TCR beta sequences. Study-wide results and caveats: Presence/absence analyses treated sequencing depth as roughly uniform across donors. CMV serostatus was the only immune exposure information that was available. V segments that were indistinguishable, TRBV6-2 and TRBV6-3 among them, were omitted from analysis.

With 60 Vbeta and 13 Jbeta primers, the PCR was carried out. The method was immunoSEQ multiplex PCR; TCRdb's version includes in-frame clones alone and lacks a portion of them. The sample lists more than 95,000 clones, 75% to 90% seen once, with 7.5% to 9.5% in the top ten. A remark on this clone: Its antigen is as yet unknown. Other DNA sequences in this specimen translate into the identical CDR3.

Germline V gene sequence: CDR1 SQVTM, CDR2 ANQGSEA. This CDR3 is 15 amino acids long. Trimming removed 0 bases at V and 6 bases at J, with 17 bases between. This sequence joins TRBV29-1 and TRBJ2-5, with D possibly being TRBD1 (6 bases). Material for sequencing was PBMCs. The receptor was derived from a young man in good health and CMV-seropositive. CDR3 protein: CSVEEVPQGRQTQYF. The CDR3 DNA is TGCAGCGTTGAAGAGGTCCCTCAGGGGCGGCAGACCCAGTACTTC.